The 32 T cell receptor beta chains below come from one sample, sequenced in a study of blood T cell repertoires in COVID-19. Libraries were prepared by immunoSEQ multiplex PCR; TCRdb keeps only in-frame clonotypes and omits some of them. The sample lists some 150,000 clones, 87% occurring once. Sequencing was performed on peripheral blood. The receptor set was obtained from a woman between 40 and 55 years old with acute or convalescent COVID-19.

V gene TRBV5-1 combines with J gene TRBJ2-3, with 7 positions matching TRBD2. This CDR3 spans 15 amino acids. Losses at the gene ends were 5 bases for V and 2 bases for J; bases not matched to a gene: 8. Germline loops: CDR1 SGHRS, CDR2 YFSETQ. CDR3 sequence reads: CASSYGLADTDTQYF. In DNA form, the CDR3 reads TGCGCCAGCAGTTATGGGCTAGCGGACACAGATACGCAGTATTTT.

The chain employs TRBV30 and TRBJ1-6, with D perhaps TRBD1 (5 bases). The germline V gene has CDR1 GTSNPN and CDR2 SVGIG (reference sequence). CDR3 size: 15 residues. The germline V and J ends were trimmed by 4 bases and 7 bases, with 17 bases remaining between them. CDR3 bases: TGTGCCTGGAATGGTGGGGGGGGTATCAATTCACCCCTCCACTTT. As protein: CAWNGGGGINSPLHF. Full variable domain (rest looked up from reference TRBV30 and TRBJ1-6): SQTIHQWPATLVQPVGSPLSLECTVEGTSNPNLYWYRQAAGRGLQLLFYSVGIGQISSEVPQNLSASRPQDRQFILSSKKLLLSDSGFYLCAWNGGGGINSPLHFGNGTRLTVT.

The chain joins TRBV29-1 to TRBJ1-2, with D perhaps TRBD1 (5 bases). CDR1 is SQVTM and CDR2 is ANQGSEA in the germline V gene. V was trimmed by 2 bases and J by 1 base, leaving 26 bases between them. The CDR3 contains 19 residues. CDR3 in amino acids: CSVEPMAGTRGLSNYGYTF. The CDR3 nucleotides are TGCAGCGTTGAACCTATGGCGGGGACCCGAGGATTAAGTAACTATGGCTACACCTTC.

The chain couples TRBV10-3 to TRBJ1-5; D possibly corresponds to TRBD1 (5 bases). The CDR3 spans 16 residues. V was pared by 3 bases and J by 6 bases, with 18 bases between. CDR1 and CDR2 from the germline V gene are ENHRY and SYGVKD. CDR3 amino acids: CAISEGGQGHIQPQHF. CDR3 DNA: TGTGCCATCAGTGAAGGTGGGCAGGGTCATATTCAGCCCCAGCATTTT.

The chain combines TRBV7-8 with TRBJ2-2, with D maybe TRBD2 (5 bases). V lost 0 bases to trimming and J lost 9 bases, with 14 bases between them. The CDR3 is made up of 15 amino acids. Per the germline V gene, CDR1 is SGHVS and CDR2 is FQNEAQ. The CDR3 here is CASSLALRGGRELFF. For the CDR3, the DNA is TGTGCCAGCAGCTTAGCGCTGAGAGGAGGCCGGGAGCTGTTTTTT.

As to this clone: One end of the junction does not line up with germline, which may come from a read error. The CDR3 nucleotides are TGTGCCAGCAGCCGAAAGGGCAGGGAGCGGGACTTT. This sequence encodes CASSRKGRERDF. The chain links TRBV5-8 to TRBJ1-1; tentatively, D is TRBD1 (5 bases). The CDR3 covers 12 residues. Germline CDR1 reads SGHTS; CDR2 reads YDEGEE.

This sequence joins TRBV15 and TRBJ1-2; 8 bases align to TRBD1. V trimming: 3 bases; J trimming: 7 bases; junction bases outside the gene matches: 10. Per germline, CDR1 LNHNV and CDR2 YYDKDF (reference sequence). The CDR3 is made up of 15 amino acids. The CDR3 loop reads CATSSTDRGWGGYTF. Here the CDR3 DNA reads TGTGCCACCAGCAGCACAGACAGGGGTTGGGGTGGCTACACCTTC. The full variable domain, its missing parts supplied by reference TRBV15 and TRBJ1-2, is DAMVIQNPRYQVTQFGKPVTLSCSQTLNHNVMYWYQQKSSQAPKLLFHYYDKDFNNEADTPDNFQSRRPNTSFCFLDIRSPGLGDTAMYLCATSSTDRGWGGYTFGSGTRLTVV.

This chain joins TRBV6-6 and TRBJ1-1; TRBD1 agrees at 9 bases. CDR3 length: 15 residues. Germline CDR1 reads MNHNY; CDR2 reads SVGAGI (reference sequence). Trimming took 6 bases from V and 5 from J; bases not matched to a gene: 10. In DNA form, the CDR3 reads TGTGCCAGCAGATCACAGGGGGCAGGAGGAACTGAAGCTTTCTTT. It translates to CASRSQGAGGTEAFF.

The chain uses TRBV18 and TRBJ1-1; D is unclear. Between the trimmed V and J ends, which lost 1 base and 5 bases, there was a span of 17 bases. Per germline, CDR1 KGHSH and CDR2 LQKENI. The CDR3 has 16 amino acids. The CDR3 spells CASSPRAAGTGTEAFF. The CDR3 nucleotides are TGTGCCAGCTCACCACGGGCGGCGGGCACTGGGACTGAAGCTTTCTTT. Supplemented by reference TRBV18 and TRBJ1-1, the full variable domain reads NAGVMQNPRHLVRRRGQEARLRCSPMKGHSHVYWYRQLPEEGLKFMVYLQKENIIDESGMPKERFSAEFPKEGPSILRIQQVVRGDSAAYFCASSPRAAGTGTEAFFGQGTRLTVV.

This sequence joins TRBV27 and TRBJ1-2, with unresolved D. This CDR3 is built from 12 residues. Trimming shortened V by 4 bases and J by 8 bases, and 11 bases separated the two germline ends. The germline CDR1 and CDR2 sequences are MNHEY and SMNVEV (reference sequence). CDR3 in DNA: TGTGCCAGCAGTTCCCCGGCGGGGGGCTACACCTTC. Residues: CASSSPAGGYTF.

The chain has TRBV6-5 and TRBJ1-1; 9 nucleotides align to TRBD1. Unmatched junction bases numbered 12, after V lost 6 bases and J lost 10 bases. This CDR3 is 14 amino acids long. Germline V lookup: CDR1 MNHEY, CDR2 SVGAGI. CDR3 sequence reads: CASRTWTGEWGAFF. The DNA for the CDR3 is TGTGCCAGCAGGACATGGACAGGGGAATGGGGAGCTTTCTTT.

This clone was seen only once. The chain uses TRBV6-2 or TRBV6-3 and TRBJ2-3, with a weak D call TRBD2 (5 bases). V was shortened by 5 bases and J by 3 bases, with 15 bases between the two germline ends. Germline CDR1 MNHEY, CDR2 SVGEGT. CDR3 length: 15 residues. The chain's CDR3 is CASSPDLDGTDTQYF. The CDR3, as DNA: TGTGCCAGCAGTCCGGACTTGGACGGGACAGATACGCAGTATTTT.

This clone was found once. J is TRBJ2-7 and V is TRBV10-2; D may be TRBD1 (5 bases). V lost 3 bases, J lost 0 bases, and 15 bases lay in between. In germline, CDR1 is WSHSY, CDR2 SAAADI. The CDR3 runs to 16 residues. The CDR3 DNA sequence: TGCGCCAGCAGTGAAAGCCAGGGTTTAAGCTCCTACGAGCAGTACTTC. Its protein product is CASSESQGLSSYEQYF.

This clone was found once. The V gene is TRBV5-1, the J gene TRBJ1-1; no definite D call. Germline V gene sequence: CDR1 SGHRS, CDR2 YFSETQ. V was trimmed by 1 base and J by 0 bases, leaving 4 bases between them. The CDR3 is made up of 13 amino acids. The DNA for the CDR3 is TGCGCCAGCAGCTTGTCTATGAACACTGAAGCTTTCTTT. Its translation: CASSLSMNTEAFF.

CDR3 residues: CSVEDGRGSGNTIYF. As DNA, the CDR3 is TGCAGCGTTGAAGATGGCAGGGGGTCTGGAAACACCATATATTTT. The chain has TRBV29-1 and TRBJ1-3; 7 bases match TRBD1. Losses at the gene ends were 0 bases for V and 1 base for J; bases not matched to a gene: 3. The CDR3 totals 15 residues. Germline CDR1 is SQVTM and CDR2 is ANQGSEA. Using reference TRBV29-1 and TRBJ1-3 for the parts outside the CDR3, the full variable domain is SAVISQKPSRDICQRGTSLTIQCQVDSQVTMMFWYRQQPGQSLTLIATANQGSEATYESGFVIDKFPISRPNLTFSTLTVSNMSPEDSSIYLCSVEDGRGSGNTIYFGEGSWLTVV.

This clone was counted only a few times. The V call is TRBV7-9, the J call TRBJ1-1; 9 positions match TRBD1. V gave up 5 bases and J gave up 1 base; unmatched junction bases: 2. The CDR3 is 14 amino acids. The V gene's germline CDR1 is SEHNR and CDR2 FQNEAQ (reference sequence). The CDR3 region has the DNA TGTGCCAGCAGCCAGGGACAGGGGAACACTGAAGCTTTCTTT. This encodes CASSQGQGNTEAFF.

This chain uses TRBV19 with TRBJ1-2; no definite D call. The CDR3 length is 12 residues. Germline CDR1 reads LNHDA; CDR2 reads SQIVND (reference sequence). Trimming left V 6 bases short and J 8 bases short, with 13 bases between. DNA of the CDR3: TGTGCCAGTAGGCGCTATTCGGAGGGCTACACCTTC. Its translation is CASRRYSEGYTF.

To note about this clone: The junction and the germline gene differ at one end; a read error may be behind it. The chain couples TRBV7-7 to TRBJ1-5, with no clear D. This CDR3 spans 13 amino acids. From germline, CDR1 is SSHAT and CDR2 FNYEAQ (reference sequence). DNA for the CDR3: TGTGCTAGCAGCTTAGGGCCCAATCAGCCCCAGCATTTT. Its protein product is CASSLGPNQPQHF.

The CDR3 spells CSVAGGQWEVGSNQPQHF. The CDR3 DNA sequence: TGCAGCGTTGCCGGGGGGCAGTGGGAGGTGGGGAGCAATCAGCCCCAGCATTTT. The chain recombines TRBV29-1 with TRBJ1-5, with a possible D match to TRBD1 (6 bases). CDR1 is SQVTM, CDR2 ANQGSEA, per germline. This CDR3 spans 18 amino acids. Trimming took 4 bases from V and 1 from J, leaving 23 bases between them.

The chain employs TRBV11-2 and TRBJ2-2; a possible D gene is TRBD1 (6 bases). The CDR3 is 14 residues long. V gave up 4 bases and J gave up 6 bases, with 12 bases separating them. CDR1 and CDR2 from the germline V gene are SGHAT and FQNNGV. DNA for the CDR3: TGTGCCAGCAGCTCACAGGGTCGGGCCGGGGAGCTGTTTTTT. Its protein product is CASSSQGRAGELFF.

The chain employs TRBV4-3 and TRBJ1-6; 8 positions match TRBD1. Trimming cost V 1 base and J 8 bases; bases outside gene matches: 7. Germline-derived CDR1 and CDR2 are LGHNA and YSLEER. The CDR3 runs to 16 residues. CDR3 DNA sequence: TGCGCCAGCAGCCAAGCAACAGGGGGATTTCATTCACCCCTCCACTTT. It specifies CASSQATGGFHSPLHF.

V and J are TRBV19 and TRBJ2-5; D may be TRBD2 (5 bases). The germline V gene encodes CDR1 LNHDA and CDR2 SQIVND (reference sequence). Trimming took off 5 bases at V and 5 bases at J, with 12 bases between the two ends. There are 13 residues in the CDR3. The chain's CDR3 is CASSQLVSETQYF. Here the CDR3 DNA reads TGTGCCAGTAGTCAACTAGTGTCTGAGACCCAGTACTTC.

The chain carries TRBV19 and TRBJ1-3; D unresolved. CDR1 LNHDA and CDR2 SQIVND come from the germline V gene (reference sequence). The CDR3 covers 17 residues. V was cut by 3 bases and J by 2 bases, with 17 bases left in between. CDR3 sequence reads: CASSMPAGKLAGNTIYF. Here the CDR3 DNA reads TGTGCCAGTAGTATGCCGGCGGGAAAACTAGCTGGAAACACCATATATTTT.

The genes are TRBV5-6 and TRBJ2-1; TRBD2 agrees at 9 bases. The CDR3 extends over 16 amino acids. With 0 bases clipped from V and 3 bases from J, the junction kept 4 bases outside the gene matches. From germline, CDR1 is SGHDT and CDR2 YYEEEE. The CDR3 DNA follows: TGTGCCAGCAGCTTGGCCCGACTAGCGGTCTACAATGAGCAGTTCTTC. Its translation: CASSLARLAVYNEQFF.

The chain links TRBV19 to TRBJ2-2, with D perhaps matching TRBD2 (6 bases). The CDR3 totals 13 residues. The germline V gene has CDR1 LNHDA and CDR2 SQIVND (reference sequence). V was pared by 8 bases and J by 6 bases, with 13 bases between. CDR3: CASAPEGSGELFF. The CDR3 DNA follows: TGTGCCAGTGCCCCGGAGGGGTCCGGGGAGCTGTTTTTT.

This chain uses TRBV4-2 with TRBJ2-5, with 13 bases that match TRBD2. Germline V CDR1 and CDR2: LGHNA, YNFKEQ. The V gene end was trimmed by 0 bases and the J gene end by 5 bases; junction bases not matched to a gene: 6. This CDR3 has 17 residues. The CDR3 protein is CASSQDGGTSGTETQYF. The CDR3 region has the DNA TGTGCCAGCAGCCAAGACGGGGGGACTAGCGGGACTGAGACCCAGTACTTC.

CDR3 region: CASSAQLGTGGAGGGNTIYF. CDR3 coding DNA: TGTGCCAGCAGCGCACAACTTGGGACAGGGGGCGCGGGGGGAGGAAACACCATATATTTT. This rearrangement joins TRBV9 to TRBJ1-3, with 12 bases fitting TRBD1. The length of the CDR3 is 20 residues. The germline gives CDR1 SGDLS, CDR2 YYNGEE. J lost 4 bases, V lost 3 bases, and 17 bases had no gene match. The full variable domain, with the rest looked up from reference TRBV9 and TRBJ1-3, is DSGVTQTPKHLITATGQRVTLRCSPRSGDLSVYWYQQSLDQGLQFLIQYYNGEERAKGNILERFSAQQFPDLHSELNLSSLELGDSALYFCASSAQLGTGGAGGGNTIYFGEGSWLTVV.

The gene calls are TRBV4-2 and TRBJ2-7; TRBD2 matches at 9 bases. The CDR3 runs 20 residues. Germline loops: CDR1 LGHNA, CDR2 YNFKEQ. V dropped 0 bases and J dropped 4; count of bases not matched to a gene: 19. CDR3 nucleotide sequence: TGTGCCAGCAGCCAAGATCTTTTGACTAGCGGTACGGGAGGCAGGTACGAGCAGTACTTC. Residues: CASSQDLLTSGTGGRYEQYF.

The V gene is TRBV19, the J gene TRBJ2-1, with a tentative D call TRBD2 (5 bases). The germline V and J ends were trimmed by 5 bases and 12 bases, with 14 bases remaining between them. CDR3 size: 12 residues. Germline-derived CDR1 and CDR2 are LNHDA and SQIVND (reference sequence). The CDR3 is CASSPPGRGQFF. The CDR3 DNA is TGTGCCAGTAGTCCGCCGGGTCGGGGGCAGTTCTTC.

The chain employs TRBV7-2 and TRBJ1-1, with D possibly being TRBD1 (5 bases). CDR1 and CDR2 (germline): SGHTA, FQGNSA. The CDR3 totals 13 residues. V was trimmed by 2 bases and J by 7 bases, leaving 11 bases between them. Here the CDR3 DNA reads TGTGCCAGCAGCTTAAAGGCAGGGAATGAAGCTTTCTTT. This translates into CASSLKAGNEAFF. Variable domain in full (rest from reference TRBV7-2 and TRBJ1-1): GAGVSQSPSNKVTEKGKDVELRCDPISGHTALYWYRQSLGQGLEFLIYFQGNSAPDKSGLPSDRFSAERTGGSVSTLTIQRTQQEDSAVYLCASSLKAGNEAFFGQGTRLTVV.

V and J are TRBV7-9 and TRBJ1-4, with D possibly matching TRBD1 (6 bases). Trimming cost V 2 bases and J 7 bases, with 14 bases left between them. Germline CDR1 reads SEHNR; CDR2 reads FQNEAQ (reference sequence). CDR3 size: 15 residues. The CDR3 sequence is CASSLRTVSGEKLFF. As DNA, the CDR3 is TGTGCCAGCAGCTTACGGACAGTGTCGGGTGAAAAACTGTTTTTT. Full variable domain (outside the CDR3, taken from reference TRBV7-9 and TRBJ1-4): DTGVSQNPRHKITKRGQNVTFRCDPISEHNRLYWYRQTLGQGPEFLTYFQNEAQLEKSRLLSDRFSAERPKGSFSTLEIQRTEQGDSAMYLCASSLRTVSGEKLFFGSGTQLSVL.

This clone has a single count. The V call is TRBV5-1, the J call TRBJ2-2; 9 bases are shared with TRBD1. Trimming at V came to 3 bases and at J to 5 bases, leaving 5 bases not matched to a gene. The germline gives CDR1 SGHRS, CDR2 YFSETQ. This CDR3 contains 15 residues. The CDR3 bases are TGCGCCAGCAGCTACAGGGGGCTAGGAACCGGGGAGCTGTTTTTT. Its protein is CASSYRGLGTGELFF.